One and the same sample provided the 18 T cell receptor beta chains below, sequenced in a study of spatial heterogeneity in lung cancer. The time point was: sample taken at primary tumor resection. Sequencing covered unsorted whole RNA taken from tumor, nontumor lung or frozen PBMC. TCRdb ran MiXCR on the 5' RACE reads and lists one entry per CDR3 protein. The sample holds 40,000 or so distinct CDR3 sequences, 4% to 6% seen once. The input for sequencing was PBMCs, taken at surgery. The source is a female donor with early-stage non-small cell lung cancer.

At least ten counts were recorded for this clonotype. As DNA, the CDR3 is TGCAGCGCGACAGGGGGCGCGGGGCCAGATACGCAGTATTTT. This encodes CSATGGAGPDTQYF. This chain uses TRBV29-1 with TRBJ2-3, with 10 bases lining up with TRBD1. The CDR3 is 14 amino acids. CDR1 and CDR2 (germline): SQVTM, ANQGSEA. V was pared by 7 bases and J by 4 bases, with 8 bases of the junction left unmatched.

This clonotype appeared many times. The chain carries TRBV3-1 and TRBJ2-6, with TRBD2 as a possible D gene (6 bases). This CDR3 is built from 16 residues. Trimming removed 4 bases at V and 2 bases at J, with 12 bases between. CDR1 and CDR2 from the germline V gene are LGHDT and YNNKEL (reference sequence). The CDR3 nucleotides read TGTGCCAGCAGCCCCATTTGGGGGGCTGGGGCCAACGTCCTGACTTTC. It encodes CASSPIWGAGANVLTF. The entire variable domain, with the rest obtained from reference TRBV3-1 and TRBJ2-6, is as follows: DTAVSQTPKYLVTQMGNDKSIKCEQNLGHDTMYWYKQDSKKFLKIMFSYNNKELIINETVPNRFSPKSPDKAHLNLHINSLELGDSAVYFCASSPIWGAGANVLTFGAGSRLTVL.

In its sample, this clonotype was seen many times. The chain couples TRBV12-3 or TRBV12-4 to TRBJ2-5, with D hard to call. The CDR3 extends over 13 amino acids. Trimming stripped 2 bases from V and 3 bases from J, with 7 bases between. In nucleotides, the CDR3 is TGTGCCAGCAGTTTACGTGCAGAAGAGACCCAGTACTTC. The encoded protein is CASSLRAEETQYF.

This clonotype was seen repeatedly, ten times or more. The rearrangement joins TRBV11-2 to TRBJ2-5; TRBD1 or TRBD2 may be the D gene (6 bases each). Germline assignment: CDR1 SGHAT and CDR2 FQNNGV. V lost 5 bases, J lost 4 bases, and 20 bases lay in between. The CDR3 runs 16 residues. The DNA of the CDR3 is TGTGCCAGCAGCCCCTTAATGGGGGGCCAGTCAGAGACCCAGTACTTC. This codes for CASSPLMGGQSETQYF.

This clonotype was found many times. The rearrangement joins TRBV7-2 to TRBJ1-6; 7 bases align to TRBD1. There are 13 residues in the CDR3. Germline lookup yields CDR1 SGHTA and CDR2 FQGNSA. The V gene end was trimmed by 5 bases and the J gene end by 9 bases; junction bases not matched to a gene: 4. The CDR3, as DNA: TGTGCCAGCAGCCTAGACAGGGCTTCACCCCTCCACTTT. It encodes CASSLDRASPLHF.

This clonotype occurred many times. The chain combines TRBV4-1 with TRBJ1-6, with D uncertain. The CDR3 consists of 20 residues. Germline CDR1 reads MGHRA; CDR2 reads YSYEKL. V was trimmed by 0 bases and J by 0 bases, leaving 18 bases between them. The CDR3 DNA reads TGCGCCAGCAGCCAAGAATTAGGTCCAGGAGTCCTCTCCTATAATTCACCCCTCCACTTT. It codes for CASSQELGPGVLSYNSPLHF.

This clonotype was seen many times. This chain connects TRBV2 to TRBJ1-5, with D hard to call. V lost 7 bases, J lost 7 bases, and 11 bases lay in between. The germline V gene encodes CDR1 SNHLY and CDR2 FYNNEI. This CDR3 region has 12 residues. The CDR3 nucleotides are TGTGCCAGCAAGCGTTTATTGCAGCCCCAGCATTTT. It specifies CASKRLLQPQHF.

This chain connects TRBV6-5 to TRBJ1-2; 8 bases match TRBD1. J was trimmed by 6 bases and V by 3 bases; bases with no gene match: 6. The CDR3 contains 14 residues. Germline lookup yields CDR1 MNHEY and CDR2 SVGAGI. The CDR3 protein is CASSYFGQGDGYTF. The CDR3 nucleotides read TGTGCCAGCAGTTATTTCGGACAGGGCGATGGCTACACCTTC.

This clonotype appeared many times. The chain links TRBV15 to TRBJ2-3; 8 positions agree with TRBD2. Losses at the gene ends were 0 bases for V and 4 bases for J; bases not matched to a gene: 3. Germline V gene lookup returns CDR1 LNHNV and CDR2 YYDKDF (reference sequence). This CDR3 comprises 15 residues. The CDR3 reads CATSRDRGGADTQYF. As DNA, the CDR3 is TGTGCCACCAGCAGAGACCGGGGGGGCGCAGATACGCAGTATTTT.

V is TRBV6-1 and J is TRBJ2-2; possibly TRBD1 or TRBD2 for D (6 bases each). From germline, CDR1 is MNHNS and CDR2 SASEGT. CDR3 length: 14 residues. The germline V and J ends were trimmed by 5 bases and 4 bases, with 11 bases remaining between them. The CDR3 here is CASSMEGGTGELFF. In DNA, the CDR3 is TGTGCCAGCAGTATGGAGGGGGGCACCGGGGAGCTGTTTTTT.

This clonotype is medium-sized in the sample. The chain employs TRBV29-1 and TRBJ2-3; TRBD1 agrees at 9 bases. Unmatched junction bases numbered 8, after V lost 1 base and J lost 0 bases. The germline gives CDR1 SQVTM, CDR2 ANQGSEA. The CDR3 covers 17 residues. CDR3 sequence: CSVEGDRALDSTDTQYF. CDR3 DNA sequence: TGCAGCGTTGAAGGGGACAGGGCCCTGGATAGCACAGATACGCAGTATTTT.

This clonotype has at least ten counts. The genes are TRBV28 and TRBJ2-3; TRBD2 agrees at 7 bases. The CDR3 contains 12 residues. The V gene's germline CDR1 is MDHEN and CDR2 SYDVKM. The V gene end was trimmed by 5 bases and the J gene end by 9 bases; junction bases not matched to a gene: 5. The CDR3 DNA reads TGTGCCAGCAGTCCAATCGGGGGGACGCAGTATTTT. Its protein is CASSPIGGTQYF.

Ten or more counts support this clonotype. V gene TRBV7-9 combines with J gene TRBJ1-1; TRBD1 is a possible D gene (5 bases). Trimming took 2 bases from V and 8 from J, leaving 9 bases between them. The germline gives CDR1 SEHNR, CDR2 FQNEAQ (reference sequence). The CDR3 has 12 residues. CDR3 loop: CASSLSRQEAFF. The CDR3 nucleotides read TGTGCCAGCAGCTTATCGAGACAGGAAGCTTTCTTT.

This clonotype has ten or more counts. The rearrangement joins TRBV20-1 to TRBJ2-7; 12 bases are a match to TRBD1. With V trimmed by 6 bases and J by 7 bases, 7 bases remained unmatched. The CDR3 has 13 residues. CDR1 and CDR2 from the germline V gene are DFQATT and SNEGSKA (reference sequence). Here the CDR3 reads CSAAGTGGLEQYF. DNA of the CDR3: TGCAGTGCCGCCGGGACAGGGGGCCTTGAGCAGTACTTC.

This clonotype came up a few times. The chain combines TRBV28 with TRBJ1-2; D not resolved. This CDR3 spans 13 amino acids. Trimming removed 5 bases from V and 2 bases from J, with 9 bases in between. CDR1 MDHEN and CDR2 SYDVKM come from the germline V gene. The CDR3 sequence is CASSLAQNYGYTF. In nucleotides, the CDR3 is TGTGCCAGCAGTCTAGCCCAGAACTATGGCTACACCTTC.

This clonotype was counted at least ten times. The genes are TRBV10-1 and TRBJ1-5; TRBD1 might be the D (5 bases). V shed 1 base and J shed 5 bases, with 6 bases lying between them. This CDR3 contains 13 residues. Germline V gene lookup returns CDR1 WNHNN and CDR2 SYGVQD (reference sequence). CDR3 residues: CASSELGDQPQHF. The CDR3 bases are TGCGCCAGCAGTGAGTTGGGGGATCAGCCCCAGCATTTT.

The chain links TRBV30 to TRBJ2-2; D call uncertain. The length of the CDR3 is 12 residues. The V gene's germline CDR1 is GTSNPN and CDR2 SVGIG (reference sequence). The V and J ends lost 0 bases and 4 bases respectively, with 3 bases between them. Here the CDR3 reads CAWSVITGELFF. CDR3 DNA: TGTGCCTGGAGTGTAATCACCGGGGAGCTGTTTTTT.

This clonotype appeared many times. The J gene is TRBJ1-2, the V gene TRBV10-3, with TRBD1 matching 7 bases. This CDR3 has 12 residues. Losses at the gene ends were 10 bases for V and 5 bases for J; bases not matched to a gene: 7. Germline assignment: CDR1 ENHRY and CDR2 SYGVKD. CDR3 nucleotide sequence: TGTGCCAGCACCGGGACAGATTATGGCTACACCTTC. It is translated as CASTGTDYGYTF.